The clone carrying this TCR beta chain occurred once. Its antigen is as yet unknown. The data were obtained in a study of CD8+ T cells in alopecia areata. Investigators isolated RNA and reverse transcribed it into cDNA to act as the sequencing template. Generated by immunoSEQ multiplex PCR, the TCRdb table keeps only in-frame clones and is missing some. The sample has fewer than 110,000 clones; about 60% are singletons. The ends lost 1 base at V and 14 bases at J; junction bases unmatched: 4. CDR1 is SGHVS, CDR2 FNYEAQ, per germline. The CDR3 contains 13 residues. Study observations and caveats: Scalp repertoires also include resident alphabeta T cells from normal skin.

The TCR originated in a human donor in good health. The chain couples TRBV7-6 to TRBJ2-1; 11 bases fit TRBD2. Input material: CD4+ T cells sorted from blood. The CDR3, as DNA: TGTGCCAGCAGCTTAGGACTAGCGGGGAAAAAGTTCTTC. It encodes CASSLGLAGKKFF. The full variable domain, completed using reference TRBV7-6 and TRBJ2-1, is GAGVSQSPRYKVTKRGQDVALRCDPISGHVSLYWYRQALGQGPEFLTYFNYEAQQDKSGLPNDRFSAERPEGSISTLTIQRTEQRDSAMYRCASSLGLAGKKFFGPGTRLTVL.